This TCR beta chain came from a study of T-cell reconstitution after alpha-beta-depleted transplantation in children. General study points: Counts and diversity of T cells one year after transplant came mostly from newly produced T cells. Surviving recipient T cells and thymic progenitors underlay high day-60 TCRbeta diversity in some patients. After transplant, at about two months, alpha-beta T cells were reportedly derived from several hundred expanded graft clones.

The J segment lost 4 bases and the V segment lost 4 bases, leaving 5 bases of the junction unmatched. Germline V gene sequence: CDR1 DFQATT, CDR2 SNEGSKA (reference sequence). The CDR3 covers 14 residues. The sample holds a few counts of this clonotype. Antigen specificity is unknown. Preparation of the TCRbeta library was carried out with unique molecular identifiers. TCRdb reanalysed the PCR reads using MiXCR and keeps one entry per CDR3 protein. Of 500,000 or so distinct CDR3 sequences detected, about an eighth appear once; the ten largest clones hold roughly 15%. The sequences come from PBMCs, mostly from graft donor cells, collected 180 days after TCRalphabeta/CD19-depleted stem cell transplant. This rearrangement joins TRBV20-1 to TRBJ2-1, with TRBD1 matching over 9 bases. The origin of this receptor is a female patient under 10 years old who had a stem cell transplant for aplastic anemia, so the T cells may come from the graft donor. CDR3 sequence: CSANRGQGYNEQFF. Written as DNA, the CDR3 is TGCAGTGCTAACCGGGGACAGGGTTACAATGAGCAGTTCTTC.